A selection of T cell receptor beta chains follows, all from one sample in a study of tumor and adjacent non-tumor tissue in lung cancer. MiXCR, applied by TCRdb to the multiplex PCR reads, yields one record per CDR3 protein. The table lists more than 75,000 distinct CDR3 sequences, less than 75% of them singletons, with 10% to 15% in the top ten. Source material: lung tumor tissue. These receptors were taken from a woman in her sixties or seventies with non-small cell lung cancer. Each CDR3 is given with its conserved first and last residue. Each record gives: V gene, D gene, CDR3 protein. A D gene is named only where the DNA matches it firmly.

v_call: TRBV12-3/TRBV12-4
d_call: -
cdr3_aa: CASSFHPPEGPGYF

v_call: TRBV5-6
d_call: -
cdr3_aa: CVSGLWDKEDYEQYF

v_call: TRBV5-1
d_call: -
cdr3_aa: CAIIIDIGTTEAFF

v_call: TRBV6-1
d_call: -
cdr3_aa: CAIMGQAAYTDTQYF

v_call: TRBV29-1
d_call: -
cdr3_aa: CSLRRTGIVYICEQYF

v_call: TRBV12-3/TRBV12-4
d_call: -
cdr3_aa: CASSFGGNGETQYF

v_call: TRBV4-2
d_call: -
cdr3_aa: CANSQDVRGSSPYHF

v_call: TRBV5-1
d_call: -
cdr3_aa: CASSWDGGPYYGYTF

v_call: TRBV6-5
d_call: TRBD2
cdr3_aa: CTRGLAGGPNTGELFF

v_call: TRBV20-1
d_call: -
cdr3_aa: CSVRGDHRGLREQYF

v_call: TRBV11-1
d_call: TRBD2
cdr3_aa: CASSLETAGGSYNEQFF

v_call: TRBV6-4
d_call: TRBD2
cdr3_aa: CASGDSGNNEQFF

v_call: TRBV6-5
d_call: -
cdr3_aa: CANSYDGYSNQPQHF

v_call: TRBV29-1
d_call: -
cdr3_aa: CSTGGLDTEAFF

v_call: TRBV4-1
d_call: -
cdr3_aa: CASCHYRDPMVNEQFF

v_call: TRBV10-3
d_call: TRBD2
cdr3_aa: CAVRDPLAGDPADTQYF

v_call: TRBV12-3/TRBV12-4
d_call: -
cdr3_aa: CATSSSGPPNQPQHF

v_call: TRBV20-1
d_call: TRBD2
cdr3_aa: CSAQPMVLAGPYEQYF

v_call: TRBV5-1
d_call: -
cdr3_aa: CASSFGTDLTEAFF

v_call: TRBV20-1
d_call: -
cdr3_aa: CSPSQGFTEAFF

v_call: TRBV29-1
d_call: TRBD1
cdr3_aa: CSVREGDRATNEQFF

v_call: TRBV11-2
d_call: TRBD2
cdr3_aa: CASSLWRASGGKQFF

v_call: TRBV12-3/TRBV12-4
d_call: TRBD2
cdr3_aa: CASSALAGDFYEQYF

v_call: TRBV20-1
d_call: TRBD2
cdr3_aa: CSARTGGGSEIQYF

v_call: TRBV5-6
d_call: TRBD1
cdr3_aa: CASSSGTGVRNTEAFF

v_call: TRBV10-2
d_call: TRBD1
cdr3_aa: CTGLTGGFTTGELLF

v_call: TRBV6-4
d_call: -
cdr3_aa: CASSVDSETYNEQFF

v_call: TRBV5-5
d_call: TRBD1
cdr3_aa: CASGRTGFRGTEAFF

v_call: TRBV12-3/TRBV12-4
d_call: -
cdr3_aa: CASSQADFQEKLFF

v_call: TRBV6-1
d_call: -
cdr3_aa: CAIISVLSYEQHF

v_call: TRBV7-9
d_call: -
cdr3_aa: CPSSFNRAGNTIYF

v_call: TRBV12-3/TRBV12-4
d_call: -
cdr3_aa: CTRGSGSDYEQYF

v_call: TRBV5-1
d_call: -
cdr3_aa: CASSTSGTNYNKQFF

v_call: TRBV4-2
d_call: -
cdr3_aa: CASTESSENQETQYF

v_call: TRBV29-1
d_call: TRBD2
cdr3_aa: CSVAPGGTSRYGQYF

v_call: TRBV12-3/TRBV12-4
d_call: -
cdr3_aa: CASSLGIRTDTQYF

v_call: TRBV29-1
d_call: -
cdr3_aa: CSVGVSRDIQYF

v_call: TRBV7-9
d_call: TRBD2
cdr3_aa: CASSSGTNRSVQYF

v_call: TRBV28
d_call: -
cdr3_aa: CASSLSPQEIQYF

v_call: TRBV10-3
d_call: -
cdr3_aa: CTIRDTHSYNEQFF

v_call: TRBV11-3
d_call: TRBD2
cdr3_aa: CAGSLGGPGLANTGEPFF

v_call: TRBV5-7
d_call: -
cdr3_aa: CASSLTGPNTGELFF

v_call: TRBV5-6
d_call: -
cdr3_aa: CASSLGIGRYTQYF

v_call: TRBV11-3
d_call: TRBD2
cdr3_aa: CVSSPGTSGSQGTQYF

v_call: TRBV10-3
d_call: -
cdr3_aa: CTISDRHGVQYF

v_call: TRBV11-2
d_call: -
cdr3_aa: CASSLDIATYERYF

v_call: TRBV5-6
d_call: -
cdr3_aa: CASRLGPQVEDEQFF

v_call: TRBV13
d_call: -
cdr3_aa: CASSPRQLLCEQYF

v_call: TRBV6-5
d_call: -
cdr3_aa: CASTYTSMNTDTQYF

v_call: TRBV6-5
d_call: -
cdr3_aa: CANSTHGGKFDYTF

v_call: TRBV6-5
d_call: TRBD1
cdr3_aa: CASRLGTGVYNEEFF

v_call: TRBV29-1
d_call: TRBD1
cdr3_aa: CSVGTGSASYQPQYF